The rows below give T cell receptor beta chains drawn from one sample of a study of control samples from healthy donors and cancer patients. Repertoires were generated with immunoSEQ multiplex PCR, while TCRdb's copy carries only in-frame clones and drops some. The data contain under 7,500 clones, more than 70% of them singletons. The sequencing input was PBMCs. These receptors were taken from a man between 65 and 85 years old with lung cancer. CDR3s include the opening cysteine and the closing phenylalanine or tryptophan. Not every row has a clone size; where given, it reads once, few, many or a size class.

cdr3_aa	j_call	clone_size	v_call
CASSGNRQGPSQETQYF	TRBJ2-5	NA	TRBV18
CASSRRYEQYF	TRBJ2-7	NA	TRBV7-2
CASSLASGQGSYEQYF	TRBJ2-7	once	TRBV7-2
CASSFPGTGGKTEAFF	TRBJ1-1	NA	TRBV5-6
CASSNTGGDTQYF	TRBJ2-3	NA	TRBV19
CASSQQAVYNSPLHF	TRBJ1-6	NA	TRBV19
CASTPQGQGARSHGYTF	TRBJ1-2	NA	TRBV19
CASSVAPDAYYEQYF	TRBJ2-7	NA	TRBV9
CASSLSGKGYTF	TRBJ1-2	few	TRBV28
CASQDRGYSYGYTF	TRBJ1-2	NA	TRBV28
CASSFDGGSAWGELFF	TRBJ2-2	NA	TRBV7-9
CASTFGTVQFF	TRBJ2-1	NA	TRBV27
CASSGDPRDSPLHF	TRBJ1-6	once	TRBV9
CASSFSTDTQYF	TRBJ2-3	NA	TRBV13
CASSLGPGTGVYEQYF	TRBJ2-7	once	TRBV28
CASGLRDAYNEQFF	TRBJ2-1	NA	TRBV6-5
CASSQDTVRGTEAFF	TRBJ1-1	NA	TRBV4-3
CASILIVTGAFHEQYF	TRBJ2-7	NA	TRBV7-9
CASRGEGPLYEQYF	TRBJ2-7	NA	TRBV28
CASSISSWGPEAFF	TRBJ1-1	large	TRBV19
CASRSTGENEQFF	TRBJ2-1	NA	TRBV6-6
CAWIPGGSYNSPLHF	TRBJ1-6	NA	TRBV30
CASRNLAGVGNEQFF	TRBJ2-1	NA	TRBV7-9
CASSRIRMTGRGTGELFF	TRBJ2-2	NA	TRBV4-1
CASSSLGAGVGSYNEQFF	TRBJ2-1	few	TRBV27
CASSSNVDWPRDTQYF	TRBJ2-3	NA	TRBV6-2/TRBV6-3
CATSGRTGDGYTF	TRBJ1-2	once	TRBV24-1
CASSLNPDTIYNEQFF	TRBJ2-1	NA	TRBV13
CASSLEGGLLATEAFF	TRBJ1-1	once	TRBV7-8
CASSEYEGLADTQYF	TRBJ2-3	NA	TRBV6-1
CASSSVPGNEQFF	TRBJ2-1	once	TRBV7-2
CASSLRSSLGSRETQYF	TRBJ2-5	NA	TRBV7-2
CASSLLGQGVDTQYF	TRBJ2-3	NA	TRBV19
CASTVGGQQPQHF	TRBJ1-5	NA	TRBV2
CASSVGLAGGRGGELFF	TRBJ2-2	NA	TRBV9
CASSATGGSYNEQFF	TRBJ2-1	once	TRBV9
CASSKQTILQEGFHGELFF	TRBJ2-2	NA	TRBV21-1
CSATGFNEQFF	TRBJ2-1	NA	TRBV20-1
CASSFLSGSGQNEQFF	TRBJ2-1	few	TRBV27
CASSLGGALAETQYF	TRBJ2-5	once	TRBV5-4
CASSMRRLGLAVTGELFF	TRBJ2-2	few	TRBV19
CAIRLAGSYEQYF	TRBJ2-7	NA	TRBV10-3
CASSWNYRDGEAFF	TRBJ1-1	NA	TRBV6-5
CATSASLAGMGEQYF	TRBJ2-7	NA	TRBV24-1
CASSLLPSLNSPLHF	TRBJ1-6	medium-sized	TRBV28
CASSIRGPKNIQYF	TRBJ2-4	NA	TRBV19
CASGLDQGSPPVRTGELFF	TRBJ2-2	NA	TRBV12-5
CASSLGWPSGSQVLGEQFF	TRBJ2-1	NA	TRBV5-1
CAISEPPGGSHRSYNEQFF	TRBJ2-1	NA	TRBV10-3
CASSFGGVRETQYF	TRBJ2-5	NA	TRBV28
CANPGGDGYTF	TRBJ1-2	NA	TRBV30
CASSSGLAEIEQYF	TRBJ2-7	once	TRBV5-4
CASSLGTAFGKLFF	TRBJ1-4	NA	TRBV7-9